This entry lists 20 T cell receptor beta chains sequenced from one sample in a study of a mutant IDH1 vaccine in newly diagnosed glioma. The antigens for these receptors are not known. The time point denotes: week 5, during vaccination. Every single dose of the vaccine, 300 ug of mutant IDH1 20-mer peptide, came with topical imiquimod. Here immunoSEQ multiplex PCR was the method, and the copy in TCRdb shows in-frame clones only, minus some. Of nearly 35,000 clones in the sample, roughly 83% are singletons; the top ten hold roughly 24%. This sample comprised PBMCs, obtained from a glioma patient whose treatment included an IDH1 peptide vaccine. These receptors were taken from a man aged 30 to 45 with glioma.

This chain uses TRBV7-6 with TRBJ2-1, with TRBD2 matching 10 bases. Germline V gene sequence: CDR1 SGHVS, CDR2 FNYEAQ. This CDR3 has 18 amino acids. V shed 1 base and J 4 bases; nucleotides not matched to a gene: 10. CDR3 loop: CASSLGAGGPNSYNEQFF. CDR3 in DNA: TGTGCCAGCAGCTTAGGAGCGGGAGGGCCAAATTCATACAATGAGCAGTTCTTC.

The V gene is TRBV5-4, the J gene TRBJ1-1, with unresolved D. CDR1 is SGHNT, CDR2 YYREEE, per germline (reference sequence). The CDR3 has 12 residues. V was trimmed by 6 bases and J by 1 base, leaving 7 bases between them. The CDR3 coding sequence is TGTGCCAGCAACGGACCGAACACTGAAGCTTTCTTT. This sequence encodes CASNGPNTEAFF.

In nucleotides, the CDR3 is TGTGCCAGCAGTTACCCAGGTTCAGAGACCCAGTACTTC. Its translation: CASSYPGSETQYF. The chain recombines TRBV6-5 with TRBJ2-5; no definite D call. Trimming shortened V by 2 bases and J by 4 bases, and 8 bases separated the two germline ends. This CDR3 spans 13 amino acids. The germline CDR1 and CDR2 sequences are MNHEY and SVGAGI.

V gene TRBV9 combines with J gene TRBJ1-1, with D unresolved. V was clipped by 0 bases and J by 1 base, with 4 bases between them. The germline gives CDR1 SGDLS, CDR2 YYNGEE. The CDR3 is made up of 13 amino acids. The CDR3 here is CASSVARNTEAFF. The CDR3 coding sequence is TGTGCCAGCAGCGTAGCGAGGAACACTGAAGCTTTCTTT.

CDR3 nucleotide sequence: TGTGCCAGCAGCCATTATCAACAGGACACCACCGGGGAGCTGTTTTTT. It translates to CASSHYQQDTTGELFF. This chain links TRBV14 with TRBJ2-2; TRBD1 is a possible D gene (5 bases). Germline V gene lookup returns CDR1 SGHDN and CDR2 FVKESK. This CDR3 region has 16 residues. The V gene lost 3 bases and the J gene lost 4 bases, with 15 bases spanning the gap.

The table lists this clone with a few counts. V is TRBV6-1 and J is TRBJ1-1, with D possibly being TRBD1 (5 bases). The germline CDR1 and CDR2 sequences are MNHNS and SASEGT. V was shortened by 8 bases and J by 1 base, with 14 bases between the two germline ends. CDR3 size: 14 residues. The CDR3 sequence: CASASGGRNTEAFF. CDR3 sequence (DNA): TGTGCCAGCGCGAGTGGGGGGAGGAACACTGAAGCTTTCTTT.

This clone was found a few times. This CDR3 is CAWNLGVGSEAFF. DNA for the CDR3: TGTGCCTGGAATTTGGGGGTAGGCTCTGAAGCTTTCTTT. V usage is TRBV30 and J usage is TRBJ1-1; maybe TRBD1 (5 bases). CDR1 GTSNPN and CDR2 SVGIG come from the germline V gene (reference sequence). CDR3 size: 13 residues. Trimming took 4 bases from V and 6 from J, leaving 15 bases between them.

J is TRBJ1-2 and V is TRBV4-1, with a tentative D call TRBD1 (5 bases). V lost 0 bases to trimming and J lost 7 bases, with 18 bases between them. This CDR3 region has 16 residues. CDR1 and CDR2 from the germline V gene are MGHRA and YSYEKL. The CDR3 region has the DNA TGCGCCAGCAGCCAAGATCAGAGGACACCAAGGGGTGGCTACACCTTC. Amino acid sequence: CASSQDQRTPRGGYTF.

This chain links TRBV28 with TRBJ2-2; 11 nucleotides align to TRBD1. CDR1 is MDHEN, CDR2 SYDVKM, per germline. Losses at the gene ends were 8 bases for V and 4 bases for J; bases not matched to a gene: 6. This CDR3 comprises 15 residues. In DNA, the CDR3 is TGTGCCAGCCAATTCGGGACAGGGGGCACCGGGGAGCTGTTTTTT. It is translated as CASQFGTGGTGELFF.

The genes are TRBV5-6 and TRBJ2-7, with D unresolved. V was clipped by 1 base and J by 0 bases, with 5 bases between them. The CDR3 spans 13 residues. CDR1 and CDR2 (germline): SGHDT, YYEEEE. The CDR3 nucleotides read TGTGCCAGCAGCTTGTCGGTCTCCTACGAGCAGTACTTC. This translates into CASSLSVSYEQYF.

The rearrangement links TRBV18 to TRBJ2-7; D is undetermined. V was shortened by 4 bases and J by 0 bases, with 4 bases between the two germline ends. Germline V gene lookup returns CDR1 KGHSH and CDR2 LQKENI. The CDR3 covers 12 residues. CDR3: CASSRSSYEQYF. CDR3 DNA sequence: TGTGCCAGCTCACGTTCCTCCTACGAGCAGTACTTC.

This clone is deemed medium-sized. The chain joins TRBV4-3 to TRBJ2-5; 8 bases map to TRBD2. The germline V gene has CDR1 LGHNA and CDR2 YSLEER. The CDR3 consists of 14 residues. Trimming at V came to 2 bases and at J to 5 bases, leaving 4 bases not matched to a gene. As DNA, the CDR3 is TGCGCCAGCAGCCAACTACTAGCGGAGGAGACCCAGTACTTC. It codes for CASSQLLAEETQYF.

This chain uses TRBV6-4 with TRBJ2-5, with D possibly TRBD2 on 6 matching bases. Looked up from germline, CDR1 is MRHNA and CDR2 is SNTAGT. CDR3 length: 16 amino acids. Trimming left V 6 bases short and J 2 bases short, with 19 bases between. CDR3 sequence reads: CASSRTAGSGQETQYF. Here the CDR3 DNA reads TGTGCCAGCAGCCGGACCGCCGGGAGTGGGCAAGAGACCCAGTACTTC.

The chain links TRBV2 to TRBJ2-5; no clear D gene. The CDR3 runs to 13 residues. Trimming removed 9 bases from V and 4 bases from J, with 15 bases in between. In germline, CDR1 is SNHLY, CDR2 FYNNEI. The CDR3 protein is CARSSTVRETQYF. CDR3 nucleotides: TGTGCCAGGTCTTCAACAGTTAGAGAGACCCAGTACTTC.

The chain has TRBV6-5 and TRBJ1-1; perhaps TRBD1 as D (5 bases). The V and J ends lost 4 bases and 0 bases respectively, with 15 bases between them. Per germline, CDR1 MNHEY and CDR2 SVGAGI. The CDR3 covers 16 residues. The CDR3 bases are TGTGCCAGCAGTTTTACAGGTGCAGGAATGAACACTGAAGCTTTCTTT. Residues: CASSFTGAGMNTEAFF.

This chain connects TRBV6-1 to TRBJ1-1; a weak D match, TRBD1 (5 bases). Germline CDR1 reads MNHNS; CDR2 reads SASEGT. The CDR3 has 14 residues. V lost 5 bases, J lost 7 bases, and 17 bases lay in between. The CDR3 DNA sequence: TGTGCCAGCAGTACTTTCGGGACCGCCGGTGAAGCTTTCTTT. It encodes CASSTFGTAGEAFF.

This chain links TRBV5-1 with TRBJ1-1; no definite D call. CDR3 size: 13 residues. Germline V gives CDR1 SGHRS, CDR2 YFSETQ. The germline V and J ends were trimmed by 0 bases and 4 bases, with 7 bases remaining between them. The CDR3 loop reads CASSLEGFTEAFF. The DNA of the CDR3 is TGCGCCAGCAGCTTGGAAGGATTCACTGAAGCTTTCTTT. The full variable domain, rest sourced from reference TRBV5-1 and TRBJ1-1, is KAGVTQTPRYLIKTRGQQVTLSCSPISGHRSVSWYQQTPGQGLQFLFEYFSETQRNKGNFPGRFSGRQFSNSRSEMNVSTLELGDSALYLCASSLEGFTEAFFGQGTRLTVV.

J is TRBJ1-2 and V is TRBV6-6; possible D gene TRBD1, 5 bases. V was trimmed by 6 bases and J by 0 bases, leaving 11 bases between them. Germline V gene sequence: CDR1 MNHNY, CDR2 SVGAGI (reference sequence). The CDR3 has 14 amino acids. The chain's CDR3 is CASSPETANYGYTF. CDR3 nucleotides: TGTGCCAGCAGCCCCGAGACAGCTAACTATGGCTACACCTTC.

The CDR3 DNA follows: TGCAGCGTTGAAGCCGGGACACCAAACACTGAAGCTTTCTTT. This codes for CSVEAGTPNTEAFF. The V gene is TRBV29-1, the J gene TRBJ1-1; weak D call: TRBD1 (6 bases). This CDR3 contains 14 residues. V dropped 1 base and J dropped 2 bases, with 11 bases sitting between them. Germline CDR1 and CDR2: SQVTM and ANQGSEA.

CDR3 bases: TGTGCCAGCAGCTTAGCATTACAGGGGGGCGGCTCCTACGAGCAGTACTTC. Protein: CASSLALQGGGSYEQYF. The V call is TRBV7-9, the J call TRBJ2-7; TRBD1 agrees at 8 bases. CDR3 length equals 17 residues. After removal of 0 bases from V and 0 bases from J, the junction contained 7 bases not matched to a gene. Germline CDR1 SEHNR, CDR2 FQNEAQ (reference sequence).